This T cell receptor (beta chain) stems from a study of blood T cells in healthy people across ages. Study observations and caveats: Expanded clonotype shifts may have been confounded, as the donors had an unknown CMV status. Researchers said unsorted PBMCs prevented a conclusive naive versus antigen-experienced comparison. Age brought a roughly linear fall in TCR beta diversity measured per million T cells.

Concerning this clonotype itself: The target antigen is unknown.

This CDR3 spans 15 amino acids. The V segment lost 2 bases and the J segment 2 bases; nucleotides outside the gene matches: 6. Germline CDR1 LGHNA, CDR2 YSLEER. Through a sample-barcoded 5' primer and a J-beta primer mix, a second PCR was run for roughly 6 to 12 cycles. TCRdb analysed the 5' RACE reads with MiXCR anew, one entry per CDR3 protein. This sample has roughly 800,000 distinct CDR3 sequences, with 55% to 70% found just once. At least 5.5 micrograms of total RNA were extracted per sample. Input material: blood. This TCR derives from a man in his thirties or forties in good health. V is TRBV4-3 and J is TRBJ2-7; 7 positions match TRBD1. DNA for the CDR3: TGCGCCAGCAGCCAACTCGGACAGGTAACCTACGAGCAGTACTTC. This encodes CASSQLGQVTYEQYF.